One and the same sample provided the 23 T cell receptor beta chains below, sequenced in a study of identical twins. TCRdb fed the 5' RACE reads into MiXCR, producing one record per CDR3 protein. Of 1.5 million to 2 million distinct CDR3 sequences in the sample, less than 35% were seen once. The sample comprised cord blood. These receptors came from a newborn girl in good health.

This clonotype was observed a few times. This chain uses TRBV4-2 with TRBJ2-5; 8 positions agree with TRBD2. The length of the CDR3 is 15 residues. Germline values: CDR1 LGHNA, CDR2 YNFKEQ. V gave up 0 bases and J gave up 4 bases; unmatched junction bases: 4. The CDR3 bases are TGTGCCAGCAGCCAAGACGTACTAGCGGCAGAGACCCAGTACTTC. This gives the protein CASSQDVLAAETQYF.

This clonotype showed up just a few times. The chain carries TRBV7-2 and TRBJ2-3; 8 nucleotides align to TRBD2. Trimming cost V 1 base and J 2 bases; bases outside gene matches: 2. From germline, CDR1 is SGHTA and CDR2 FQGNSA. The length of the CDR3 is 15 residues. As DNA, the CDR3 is TGTGCCAGCAGCTTAGAAGCGGGGGACACAGATACGCAGTATTTT. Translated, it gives CASSLEAGDTDTQYF.

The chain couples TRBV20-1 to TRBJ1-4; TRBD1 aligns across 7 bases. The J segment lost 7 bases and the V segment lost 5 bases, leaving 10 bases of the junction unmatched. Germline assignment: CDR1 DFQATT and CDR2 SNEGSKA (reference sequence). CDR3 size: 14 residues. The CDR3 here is CSALRGGIGEKLFF. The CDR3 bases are TGCAGTGCTCTCAGGGGGGGTATTGGTGAAAAACTGTTTTTT.

The CDR3: CASSGALDRGAYNEQFF. CDR3 nucleotides: TGTGCCAGCAGCGGAGCTCTGGACAGGGGAGCCTACAATGAGCAGTTCTTC. The rearrangement links TRBV9 to TRBJ2-1; 9 bases map to TRBD1. The CDR3 has 17 residues. The J segment lost 2 bases and the V segment lost 3 bases, leaving 9 bases of the junction unmatched. Germline V gives CDR1 SGDLS, CDR2 YYNGEE.

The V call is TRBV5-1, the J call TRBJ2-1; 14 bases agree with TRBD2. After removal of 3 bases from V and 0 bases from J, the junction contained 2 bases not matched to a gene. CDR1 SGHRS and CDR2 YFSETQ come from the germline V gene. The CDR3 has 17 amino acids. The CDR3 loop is CASSWGTSGSSYNEQFF. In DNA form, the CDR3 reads TGCGCCAGCAGCTGGGGGACTAGCGGGAGCTCCTACAATGAGCAGTTCTTC.

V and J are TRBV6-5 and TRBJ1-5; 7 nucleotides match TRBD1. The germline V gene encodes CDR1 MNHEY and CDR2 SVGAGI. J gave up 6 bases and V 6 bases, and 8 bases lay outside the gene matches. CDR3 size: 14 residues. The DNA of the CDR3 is TGTGCCAGCAGCAAGGACAGGTCGGCTCAGCCCCAGCATTTT. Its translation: CASSKDRSAQPQHF.

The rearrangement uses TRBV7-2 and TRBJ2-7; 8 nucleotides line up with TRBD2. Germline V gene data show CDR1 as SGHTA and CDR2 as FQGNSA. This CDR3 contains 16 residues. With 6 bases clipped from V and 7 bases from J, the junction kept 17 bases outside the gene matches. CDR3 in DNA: TGTGCCAGCAGACAAACCGGCGGACTAGCCTACAATGAGCAGTACTTC. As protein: CASRQTGGLAYNEQYF.

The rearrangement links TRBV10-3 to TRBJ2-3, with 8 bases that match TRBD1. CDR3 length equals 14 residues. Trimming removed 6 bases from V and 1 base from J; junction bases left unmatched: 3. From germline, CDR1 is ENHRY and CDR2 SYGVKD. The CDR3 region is CAISLTGGTDTQYF. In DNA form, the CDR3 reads TGTGCCATCAGCTTGACAGGGGGCACAGATACGCAGTATTTT.

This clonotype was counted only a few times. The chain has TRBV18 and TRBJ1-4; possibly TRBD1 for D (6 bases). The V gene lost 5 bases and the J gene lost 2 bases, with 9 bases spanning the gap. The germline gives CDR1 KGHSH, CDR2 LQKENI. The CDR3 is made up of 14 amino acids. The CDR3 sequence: CASSNRDTNEKLFF. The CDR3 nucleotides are TGTGCCAGCTCAAACAGGGATACTAATGAAAAACTGTTTTTT.

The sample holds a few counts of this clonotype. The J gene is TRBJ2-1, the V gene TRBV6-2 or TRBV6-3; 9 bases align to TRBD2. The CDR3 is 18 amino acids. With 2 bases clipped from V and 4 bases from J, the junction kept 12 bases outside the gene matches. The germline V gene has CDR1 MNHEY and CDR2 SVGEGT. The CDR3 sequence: CASSYAAGGPRAYNEQFF. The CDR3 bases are TGTGCCAGCAGTTACGCCGCGGGGGGGCCTAGAGCTTACAATGAGCAGTTCTTC.

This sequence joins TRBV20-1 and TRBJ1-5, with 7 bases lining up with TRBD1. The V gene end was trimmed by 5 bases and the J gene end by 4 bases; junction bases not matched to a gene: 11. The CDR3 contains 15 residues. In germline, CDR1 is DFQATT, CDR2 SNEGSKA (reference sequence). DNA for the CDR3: TGCAGTGCTTTCCAGCGGGGACAGCTAAATCAGCCCCAGCATTTT. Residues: CSAFQRGQLNQPQHF.

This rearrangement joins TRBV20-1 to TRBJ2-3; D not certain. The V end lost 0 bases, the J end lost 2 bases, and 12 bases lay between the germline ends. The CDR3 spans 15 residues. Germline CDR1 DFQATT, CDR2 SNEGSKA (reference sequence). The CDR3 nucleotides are TGCAGTGCTAGAGATAGGGTAACCTACACAGATACGCAGTATTTT. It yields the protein CSARDRVTYTDTQYF.

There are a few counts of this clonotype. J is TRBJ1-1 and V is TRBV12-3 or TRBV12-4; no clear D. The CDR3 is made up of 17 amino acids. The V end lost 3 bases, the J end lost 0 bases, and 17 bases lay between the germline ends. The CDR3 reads CASSFREGNNLNTEAFF. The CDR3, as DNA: TGTGCCAGCAGTTTTAGGGAGGGCAATAACTTGAACACTGAAGCTTTCTTT.

This CDR3 is CASSYAPGSYEQYF. CDR3 in DNA: TGTGCCAGCAGTTACGCCCCAGGCTCCTACGAGCAGTACTTC. The chain recombines TRBV6-5 with TRBJ2-7, with D uncertain. This CDR3 is 14 amino acids long. Germline V gene sequence: CDR1 MNHEY, CDR2 SVGAGI. V was pared by 2 bases and J by 0 bases, with 8 bases between.

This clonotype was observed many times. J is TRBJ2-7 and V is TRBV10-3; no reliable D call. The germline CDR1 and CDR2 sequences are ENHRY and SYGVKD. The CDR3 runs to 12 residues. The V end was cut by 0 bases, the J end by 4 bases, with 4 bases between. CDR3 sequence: CAISESGYEQYF. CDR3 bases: TGTGCCATCAGTGAGTCGGGGTACGAGCAGTACTTC.

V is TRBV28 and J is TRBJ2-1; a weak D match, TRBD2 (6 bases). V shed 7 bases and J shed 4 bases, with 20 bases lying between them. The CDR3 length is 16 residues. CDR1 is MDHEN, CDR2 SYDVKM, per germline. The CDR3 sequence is CASTIGSSGPYNEQFF. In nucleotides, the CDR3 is TGTGCCAGCACCATAGGGTCCAGCGGGCCTTACAATGAGCAGTTCTTC.

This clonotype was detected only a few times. CDR3 region: CASSRIQTMNTEAFF. CDR3 DNA: TGTGCCAGCTCACGAATTCAGACGATGAACACTGAAGCTTTCTTT. V usage is TRBV18 and J usage is TRBJ1-1; D is ambiguous. This CDR3 has 15 amino acids. Germline V gives CDR1 KGHSH, CDR2 LQKENI. Deletions cut 4 bases from V and 0 bases from J, with 12 bases between.

The DNA of the CDR3 is TGCAGCGCTGTGGGGCGGACCTACAATGAGCAGTTCTTC. Translated, it gives CSAVGRTYNEQFF. V is TRBV29-1 and J is TRBJ2-1, with D perhaps matching TRBD1 (5 bases). Between the trimmed V and J ends, which lost 7 bases and 2 bases, there was a span of 12 bases. Germline V CDR1 and CDR2: SQVTM, ANQGSEA. The CDR3 totals 13 residues.

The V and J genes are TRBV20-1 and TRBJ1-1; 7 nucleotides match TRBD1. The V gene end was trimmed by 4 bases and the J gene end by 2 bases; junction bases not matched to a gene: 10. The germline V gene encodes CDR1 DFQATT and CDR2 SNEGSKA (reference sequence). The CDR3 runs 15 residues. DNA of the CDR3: TGCAGTGCTAACAGATACAGGGGCTCCAACACTGAAGCTTTCTTT. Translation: CSANRYRGSNTEAFF.

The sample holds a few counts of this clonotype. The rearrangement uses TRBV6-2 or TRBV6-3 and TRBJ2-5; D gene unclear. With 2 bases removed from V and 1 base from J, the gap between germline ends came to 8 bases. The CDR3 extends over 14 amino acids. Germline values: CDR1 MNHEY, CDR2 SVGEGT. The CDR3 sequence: CASSYRRAQETQYF. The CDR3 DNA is TGTGCCAGCAGTTACCGGCGAGCCCAAGAGACCCAGTACTTC.

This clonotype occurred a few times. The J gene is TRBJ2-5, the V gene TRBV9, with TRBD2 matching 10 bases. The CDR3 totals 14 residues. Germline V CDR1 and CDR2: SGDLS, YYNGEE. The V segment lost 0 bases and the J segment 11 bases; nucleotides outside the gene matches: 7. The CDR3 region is CASSVGGLAGEQYF. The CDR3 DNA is TGTGCCAGCAGCGTAGGAGGTCTAGCGGGAGAGCAGTACTTC.

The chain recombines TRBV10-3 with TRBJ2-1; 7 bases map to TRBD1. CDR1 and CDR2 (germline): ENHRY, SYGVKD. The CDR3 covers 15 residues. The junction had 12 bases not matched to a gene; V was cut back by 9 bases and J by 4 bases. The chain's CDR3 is CAIRERGRPYNEQFF. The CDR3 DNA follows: TGTGCCATAAGAGAGAGGGGGCGGCCTTACAATGAGCAGTTCTTC.

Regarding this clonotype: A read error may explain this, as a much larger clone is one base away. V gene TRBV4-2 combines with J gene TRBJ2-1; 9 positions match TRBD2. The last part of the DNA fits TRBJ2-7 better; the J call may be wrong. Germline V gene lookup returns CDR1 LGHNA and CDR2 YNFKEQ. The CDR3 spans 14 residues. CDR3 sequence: CASSIAGAYNEQYF. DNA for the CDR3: TGTGCCAGCAGCATAGCGGGGGCTTACAATGAGCAGTACTTC.